Presented here are 17 T cell receptor beta chains from one specimen sequenced in a study of blood T cell repertoires in COVID-19. Some clones are missing from TCRdb's copy, which holds only in-frame ones; the method was immunoSEQ multiplex PCR. In the table there are roughly 260,000 clones, about 90% of which are singletons. The sequencing input was peripheral blood. These TCRs come from a young woman with COVID-19, enrolled during active disease.

This chain connects TRBV27 to TRBJ2-5, with TRBD2 identical over 7 bases. V shed 3 bases and J 7 bases; nucleotides not matched to a gene: 2. CDR1 MNHEY and CDR2 SMNVEV come from the germline V gene (reference sequence). This CDR3 has 12 amino acids. This CDR3 is CASSFPGGTQYF. The CDR3 DNA follows: TGTGCCAGCAGTTTCCCGGGGGGGACCCAGTACTTC.

This rearrangement joins TRBV28 to TRBJ1-6; D gene unclear. The CDR3 is made up of 16 amino acids. Per the germline V gene, CDR1 is MDHEN and CDR2 is SYDVKM. The germline V and J ends were trimmed by 7 bases and 3 bases, with 16 bases remaining between them. The CDR3 nucleotides read TGTGCCAGCATCCCGGACTTGCAGGACTATAATTCACCCCTCCACTTT. This translates into CASIPDLQDYNSPLHF. Together with reference TRBV28 and TRBJ1-6, the CDR3 gives the full variable domain: DVKVTQSSRYLVKRTGEKVFLECVQDMDHENMFWYRQDPGLGLRLIYFSYDVKMKEKGDIPEGYSVSREKKERFSLILESASTNQTSMYLCASIPDLQDYNSPLHFGNGTRLTVT.

The chain is built from TRBV6-6 and TRBJ1-2; the D gene is possibly TRBD1 (5 bases). CDR1 is MNHNY, CDR2 SVGAGI, per germline (reference sequence). The CDR3 totals 14 residues. V shed 6 bases and J shed 2 bases, with 13 bases lying between them. This CDR3 reads CASRALRQNYGYTF. The CDR3 DNA sequence: TGTGCCAGCAGAGCGTTGAGACAGAACTATGGCTACACCTTC.

This clone has a handful of counts. This rearrangement joins TRBV6-5 to TRBJ1-1; a weak D match, TRBD1 (6 bases). V was clipped by 2 bases and J by 3 bases, with 13 bases between them. Germline-derived CDR1 and CDR2 are MNHEY and SVGAGI. The CDR3 is 15 residues long. CDR3 sequence: CASSYPGVDDTEAFF. In DNA form, the CDR3 reads TGTGCCAGCAGTTACCCAGGGGTTGATGACACTGAAGCTTTCTTT.

The CDR3 region has the DNA TGTGCCAGCTCATCCTCGGGACTAGCGGGGAGCTCCTACAATGAGCAGTTCTTC. Encoded protein: CASSSSGLAGSSYNEQFF. The J gene is TRBJ2-1, the V gene TRBV18; TRBD2 aligns across 13 bases. This CDR3 is built from 18 residues. CDR1 and CDR2 from the germline V gene are KGHSH and LQKENI. J gave up 0 bases and V 5 bases, and 7 bases lay outside the gene matches.

J is TRBJ1-1 and V is TRBV19; possibly TRBD1 for D (5 bases). Germline V CDR1 and CDR2: LNHDA, SQIVND (reference sequence). Trimming pared 3 bases from V and 0 bases from J, leaving 17 bases between. The CDR3 covers 17 residues. The CDR3 is CASSMGIAGYMNTEAFF. The CDR3 DNA follows: TGTGCCAGTAGTATGGGGATAGCAGGGTATATGAACACTGAAGCTTTCTTT.

This clone showed up just a few times. Other DNA sequences in this specimen translate into the identical CDR3. V and J are TRBV18 and TRBJ2-1, with unresolved D. The CDR3 extends over 14 amino acids. Between the trimmed V and J ends, which lost 2 bases and 6 bases, there was a span of 11 bases. The germline CDR1 and CDR2 sequences are KGHSH and LQKENI. In DNA form, the CDR3 reads TGTGCCAGCTCACCAAAAGCGAGAGGCAATGAGCAGTTCTTC. This translates into CASSPKARGNEQFF.

The CDR3 DNA is TGTGCCAGCAGCCCCCACTACGAGCAGTACTTC. Protein: CASSPHYEQYF. This chain connects TRBV7-9 to TRBJ2-7; D not resolved. V was trimmed by 5 bases and J by 3 bases, leaving 5 bases between them. The CDR3 covers 11 residues. Germline CDR1 SEHNR, CDR2 FQNEAQ (reference sequence).

The chain recombines TRBV19 with TRBJ2-3, with TRBD2 as a possible D gene (6 bases). Germline V CDR1 and CDR2: LNHDA, SQIVND (reference sequence). The length of the CDR3 is 15 residues. V was cut by 4 bases and J by 2 bases, with 13 bases left in between. CDR3 sequence reads: CASSNLAGTTDTQYF. CDR3 bases: TGTGCCAGTAGTAATCTCGCGGGGACCACAGATACGCAGTATTTT.

The chain links TRBV7-8 to TRBJ1-1; D might be TRBD1 (5 bases). The length of the CDR3 is 14 residues. Trimming pared 1 base from V and 1 base from J, leaving 7 bases between. In germline, CDR1 is SGHVS, CDR2 FQNEAQ. The CDR3 sequence: CASSLGTSNTEAFF. In nucleotides, the CDR3 is TGTGCCAGCAGCTTAGGGACATCGAACACTGAAGCTTTCTTT.

The chain couples TRBV7-3 to TRBJ1-1; 10 bases fit TRBD1. The germline CDR1 and CDR2 sequences are SGHTA and FQGTGA. This CDR3 has 14 amino acids. The V segment lost 6 bases and the J segment 12 bases; nucleotides outside the gene matches: 13. The DNA of the CDR3 is TGTGCCAGCAGTCCCGATGGCGGGACAGGGGCTCCTTTCTTT. As protein: CASSPDGGTGAPFF.

The chain links TRBV7-2 to TRBJ1-5; the match to TRBD1 covers 9 bases. CDR1 is SGHTA, CDR2 FQGNSA, per germline. CDR3 size: 14 residues. J gave up 6 bases and V 3 bases, and 3 bases lay outside the gene matches. CDR3 sequence reads: CASSLDRGGQPQHF. CDR3 sequence (DNA): TGTGCCAGCAGCTTGGACAGGGGTGGTCAGCCCCAGCATTTT.

This rearrangement joins TRBV30 to TRBJ2-1, with 10 bases identical to TRBD2. The junction had 1 base not matched to a gene; V was cut back by 2 bases and J by 3 bases. Germline V gene sequence: CDR1 GTSNPN, CDR2 SVGIG (reference sequence). The CDR3 spans 14 residues. The CDR3 protein is CAWSRTSGYNEQFF. DNA for the CDR3: TGTGCCTGGAGTAGGACTAGCGGCTACAATGAGCAGTTCTTC.

The chain carries TRBV29-1 and TRBJ1-1, with D maybe TRBD1 (5 bases). Germline CDR1 reads SQVTM; CDR2 reads ANQGSEA. Trimming took off 7 bases at V and 4 bases at J, with 13 bases between the two ends. CDR3 length equals 12 residues. CDR3 residues: CSGGALTTEAFF. CDR3 in DNA: TGCAGCGGTGGGGCCCTGACCACTGAAGCTTTCTTT. The full variable domain, its missing parts supplied by reference TRBV29-1 and TRBJ1-1, is SAVISQKPSRDICQRGTSLTIQCQVDSQVTMMFWYRQQPGQSLTLIATANQGSEATYESGFVIDKFPISRPNLTFSTLTVSNMSPEDSSIYLCSGGALTTEAFFGQGTRLTVV.

This clone was counted a single time. The rearrangement links TRBV21-1 to TRBJ2-1; the table assigns TRBD2, which was not confirmed against the DNA. TRBV21-1 is given as a pseudogene. The CDR3 consists of 16 residues. The CDR3 reads CASSKATSGVYNEQFF. The CDR3 nucleotides are TGTGCCAGCAGCAAAGCGACTAGCGGAGTATACAATGAGCAGTTCTTC.

The V gene is TRBV19, the J gene TRBJ1-1; possible D gene TRBD1, 5 bases. Germline CDR1 reads LNHDA; CDR2 reads SQIVND (reference sequence). The CDR3 has 14 residues. With 6 bases removed from V and 6 bases from J, the gap between germline ends came to 17 bases. DNA of the CDR3: TGTGCCAGTAGGCCGCGGGGGGATATGGCTGAAGCTTTCTTT. It translates to CASRPRGDMAEAFF. Variable domain in full (rest from reference TRBV19 and TRBJ1-1): DGGITQSPKYLFRKEGQNVTLSCEQNLNHDAMYWYRQDPGQGLRLIYYSQIVNDFQKGDIAEGYSVSREKKESFPLTVTSAQKNPTAFYLCASRPRGDMAEAFFGQGTRLTVV.

The CDR3: CASSQYRDTSEKLFF. As DNA, the CDR3 is TGCGCCAGCAGCCAATACCGGGACACCAGTGAAAAACTGTTTTTT. The chain carries TRBV4-1 and TRBJ1-4, with D tentatively TRBD1 (6 bases). The CDR3 has 15 residues. The germline CDR1 and CDR2 sequences are MGHRA and YSYEKL. V was clipped by 2 bases and J by 7 bases, with 14 bases between them.